These 15 T cell receptor beta chains were all obtained from the same sample, sequenced in a study of cytomegalovirus exposure and HLA in healthy donors. It was with 60 Vbeta and 13 Jbeta primers that the PCR ran. Profiling relied on immunoSEQ multiplex PCR, and the TCRdb table lists in-frame clones only, not all of them. This table holds approximately 110,000 clones, 65% to 85% found once. The sample comprised PBMCs. The receptor set was obtained from a woman younger than 35 in good health and CMV-seronegative.

To note about this clone: Distinct nucleotide sequences in the sample also encode this CDR3. The chain employs TRBV4-3 and TRBJ1-2; possibly TRBD1 for D (6 bases). V was shortened by 4 bases and J by 4 bases, with 19 bases between the two germline ends. The length of the CDR3 is 16 residues. The germline V gene encodes CDR1 LGHNA and CDR2 YSLEER. The CDR3 sequence is CASSRSTGYKSYGYTF. CDR3 bases: TGCGCCAGCAGCCGGTCGACAGGATACAAGAGCTATGGCTACACCTTC.

The chain has TRBV19 and TRBJ1-2; D might be TRBD1 (6 bases). The CDR3 consists of 16 residues. V lost 7 bases, J lost 0 bases, and 18 bases lay in between. The germline V gene has CDR1 LNHDA and CDR2 SQIVND (reference sequence). CDR3 in DNA: TGTGCCAGTACCAAGAAACAGGGAACGGCTAACTATGGCTACACCTTC. It yields the protein CASTKKQGTANYGYTF. Full variable domain (outside the CDR3, taken from reference TRBV19 and TRBJ1-2): DGGITQSPKYLFRKEGQNVTLSCEQNLNHDAMYWYRQDPGQGLRLIYYSQIVNDFQKGDIAEGYSVSREKKESFPLTVTSAQKNPTAFYLCASTKKQGTANYGYTFGSGTRLTVV.

The genes are TRBV6-1 and TRBJ2-1; 11 bases align to TRBD2. Unmatched junction bases numbered 1, after V lost 2 bases and J lost 7 bases. Per the germline V gene, CDR1 is MNHNS and CDR2 is SASEGT. This CDR3 has 14 residues. For the CDR3, the DNA is TGTGCCAGCAGTGAACTAGCGGGAGGAAATGAGCAGTTCTTC. Translated, it gives CASSELAGGNEQFF.

V and J are TRBV7-9 and TRBJ2-3; 9 bases line up with TRBD2. CDR3 length: 13 amino acids. Germline CDR1 is SEHNR and CDR2 is FQNEAQ (reference sequence). J lost 11 bases, V lost 5 bases, and 8 bases had no gene match. The CDR3 coding sequence is TGTGCCAGCAGCCTAATCAATAGCGGGGGGCAGTATTTT. Protein: CASSLINSGGQYF. Full variable domain (missing parts from reference TRBV7-9 and TRBJ2-3): DTGVSQNPRHKITKRGQNVTFRCDPISEHNRLYWYRQTLGQGPEFLTYFQNEAQLEKSRLLSDRFSAERPKGSFSTLEIQRTEQGDSAMYLCASSLINSGGQYFGPGTRLTVL.

The CDR3 here is CASSVTGTGDSPLHF. CDR3 in DNA: TGTGCCAGTAGTGTAACCGGGACAGGGGATTCACCCCTCCACTTT. The chain uses TRBV19 and TRBJ1-6; 10 positions match TRBD1. This CDR3 contains 15 residues. CDR1 LNHDA and CDR2 SQIVND come from the germline V gene (reference sequence). Germline trimming cut 5 bases from V and 8 bases from J; bases unmatched to any gene: 6.

This clone was detected a few times. The chain links TRBV15 to TRBJ2-5; 12 bases match TRBD2. V shed 2 bases and J 5 bases; nucleotides not matched to a gene: 3. The germline V gene has CDR1 LNHNV and CDR2 YYDKDF (reference sequence). The CDR3 totals 15 residues. In DNA form, the CDR3 reads TGTGCCACCAGCAGAACTAGCGGGGGGAGGGAGACCCAGTACTTC. This encodes CATSRTSGGRETQYF.

The chain uses TRBV11-2 and TRBJ2-2; 9 bases agree with TRBD2. CDR3 size: 15 residues. CDR1 SGHAT and CDR2 FQNNGV come from the germline V gene. V dropped 6 bases and J dropped 2; count of bases not matched to a gene: 4. CDR3 protein: CASSSSGANTGELFF. CDR3 DNA sequence: TGTGCCAGCAGTTCTAGCGGGGCCAACACCGGGGAGCTGTTTTTT.

The chain couples TRBV19 to TRBJ1-5, with 7 bases fitting TRBD1. This CDR3 is built from 15 residues. The ends lost 3 bases at V and 2 bases at J; junction bases unmatched: 4. In germline, CDR1 is LNHDA, CDR2 SQIVND (reference sequence). In DNA form, the CDR3 reads TGTGCCAGTAGTATCGGGCAGGGGGGCAATCAGCCCCAGCATTTT. Translated, it gives CASSIGQGGNQPQHF.

This clone was seen only a few times. The rearrangement links TRBV13 to TRBJ1-4; D uncertain. CDR1 is PRHDT and CDR2 is FYEKMQ in the germline V gene (reference sequence). The ends were cut back, 2 bases at V and 8 bases at J, with 9 bases in the middle. The CDR3 has 13 residues. CDR3 coding DNA: TGTGCCAGCAGCTTACCAGGTGCGGAAAAACTGTTTTTT. Translated: CASSLPGAEKLFF.

In this sample, this clone turned up a few times. This chain joins TRBV19 and TRBJ1-1, with TRBD1 as a possible D gene (5 bases). Germline values: CDR1 LNHDA, CDR2 SQIVND (reference sequence). This CDR3 is built from 14 residues. Trimming pared 4 bases from V and 4 bases from J, leaving 13 bases between. In nucleotides, the CDR3 is TGTGCCAGTAGTACAGGGCGGGGGAGCACTGAAGCTTTCTTT. Translating it yields CASSTGRGSTEAFF.

The chain joins TRBV5-5 to TRBJ2-5, with 9 bases that match TRBD1. CDR1 is SGHKS and CDR2 is YYEKEE in the germline V gene (reference sequence). This CDR3 has 14 residues. J gave up 5 bases and V 3 bases, and 5 bases lay outside the gene matches. As DNA, the CDR3 is TGTGCCAGCAGCTCGGGACAGGGCTGGGAGACCCAGTACTTC. Protein sequence: CASSSGQGWETQYF.

CDR3 in DNA: TGTGCCAGCAGCTTTTCGGACAGGGCAGGAGGCTACACCTTC. Translated: CASSFSDRAGGYTF. This chain connects TRBV7-9 to TRBJ1-2, with 8 bases aligning to TRBD1. The CDR3 length is 14 residues. The germline V gene encodes CDR1 SEHNR and CDR2 FQNEAQ (reference sequence). V lost 3 bases, J lost 8 bases, and 8 bases stayed unmatched.

The V and J genes are TRBV11-1 and TRBJ1-2; no reliable D call. V was cut by 8 bases and J by 3 bases, with 13 bases left in between. The CDR3 extends over 13 amino acids. Germline-derived CDR1 and CDR2 are SGHAT and FQDESV (reference sequence). In DNA, the CDR3 is TGTGCCAGCCTTCGGAGTCGAGACTATGGCTACACCTTC. The encoded protein is CASLRSRDYGYTF.

This clone was observed a handful of times. The gene calls are TRBV14 and TRBJ1-2; 9 nucleotides line up with TRBD1. The CDR3 loop spans 16 amino acids. Trimming cost V 4 bases and J 4 bases; bases outside gene matches: 10. Germline V gene sequence: CDR1 SGHDN, CDR2 FVKESK. Written as DNA, the CDR3 is TGTGCCAGCAGCCTTCATTACAGGGGGCTCGTCTATGGCTACACCTTC. Translated: CASSLHYRGLVYGYTF.

The CDR3 bases are TGTGCCAGCAGTCCATCAGGGGGCTGGGGCTACACCTTC. Translated: CASSPSGGWGYTF. The V gene is TRBV9, the J gene TRBJ1-2, with 8 bases fitting TRBD1. This CDR3 has 13 residues. V gave up 5 bases and J gave up 8 bases; unmatched junction bases: 8. Germline values: CDR1 SGDLS, CDR2 YYNGEE.